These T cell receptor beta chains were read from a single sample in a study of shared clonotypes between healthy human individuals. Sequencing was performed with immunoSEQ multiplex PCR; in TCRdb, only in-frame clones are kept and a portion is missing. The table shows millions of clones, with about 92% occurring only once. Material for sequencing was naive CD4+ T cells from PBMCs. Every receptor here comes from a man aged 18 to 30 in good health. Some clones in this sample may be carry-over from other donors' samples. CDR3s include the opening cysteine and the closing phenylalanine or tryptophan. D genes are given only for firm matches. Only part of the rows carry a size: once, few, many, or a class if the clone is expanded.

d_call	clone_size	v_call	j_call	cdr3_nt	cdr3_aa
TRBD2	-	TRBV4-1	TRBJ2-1	TGCGCCAGCAGCCAAGATCATTCCCGACTAGCGGGAGTCTCCTACAATGAGCAGTTCTTC	CASSQDHSRLAGVSYNEQFF
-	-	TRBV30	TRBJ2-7	TGTGCCTGGAAAGGAGGGCCCAGATCCTACGAGCAGTACTTC	CAWKGGPRSYEQYF
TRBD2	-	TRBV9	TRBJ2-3	TGTGCCAGCAGCATCTTACCTAGCGGTAGCACAGATACGCAGTATTTT	CASSILPSGSTDTQYF
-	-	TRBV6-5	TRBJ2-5	TGTGCCAGCAGTTACCCGGACACAGAGACCCAGTACTTC	CASSYPDTETQYF
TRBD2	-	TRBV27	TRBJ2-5	TGTGCCAGCAGTTTATCGGCGGGAGGGCAAGAGACCCAGTACTTC	CASSLSAGGQETQYF
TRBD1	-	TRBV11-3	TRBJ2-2	TGTGCCAGCAGCCCGGACAGGGCTAACACCGGGGAGCTGTTTTTT	CASSPDRANTGELFF
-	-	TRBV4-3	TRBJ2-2	TGCGCCAGCAGCCAAGATCCCGGGCTGGCCACCGGGGAGCTGTTTTTT	CASSQDPGLATGELFF
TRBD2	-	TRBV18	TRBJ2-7	TGTGCCAGCTCTCCGACTAGCGGGGTCTCCTACGAGCAGTACTTC	CASSPTSGVSYEQYF
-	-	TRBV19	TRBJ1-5	TGTGCCAGTAGTATAATGTTCTCCTATGGTCAGCCCCAGCATTTT	CASSIMFSYGQPQHF
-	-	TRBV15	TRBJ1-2	TGTGCCACCAGCAGAGGACAGCGTAACTATGGCTACACCTTC	CATSRGQRNYGYTF
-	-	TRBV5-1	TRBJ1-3	TGCGCCAGCAGTCTCAGCCCCGGGTCCTCTGGAAACACCATATATTTT	CASSLSPGSSGNTIYF
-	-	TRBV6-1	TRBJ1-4	TGTGCCATCCTAGACAGGACCACTAATGAAAAACTGTTTTTT	CAILDRTTNEKLFF
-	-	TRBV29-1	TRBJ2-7	TGCAGCGTCGTCAGTTATGGGCCGTTAGGCGAGCAGTACTTC	CSVVSYGPLGEQYF
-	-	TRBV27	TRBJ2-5	TGTGCCAGCAGTCCCCGGCAGCAAGAGACCCAGTACTTC	CASSPRQQETQYF
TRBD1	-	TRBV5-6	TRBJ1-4	TGTGCCAGCACCTCCAGGGGGGAAAAACTGTTTTTT	CASTSRGEKLFF
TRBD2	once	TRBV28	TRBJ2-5	TGTGCCAGCAGTCGGGTAGCGGGTTCAGAGACCCAGTACTTC	CASSRVAGSETQYF
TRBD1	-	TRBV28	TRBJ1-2	TGTGCCAGCAGTTTGGGGACAGGGTGGGGCTATGGCTACACCTTC	CASSLGTGWGYGYTF
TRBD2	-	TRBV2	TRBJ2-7	TGTGCCAGCAGCCGCCCCGTTAGCGGGAGGGACTCCTACGAGCAGTACTTC	CASSRPVSGRDSYEQYF
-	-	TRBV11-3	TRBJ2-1	TGTGCCAGCAGTACCTCTAGGTTCGAGCGGTCCTACAATGAGCAGTTCTTC	CASSTSRFERSYNEQFF
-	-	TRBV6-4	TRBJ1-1	TGTGCCAGCAGGGCGCAAGGGGGGACCGAAGCTTTCTTT	CASRAQGGTEAFF